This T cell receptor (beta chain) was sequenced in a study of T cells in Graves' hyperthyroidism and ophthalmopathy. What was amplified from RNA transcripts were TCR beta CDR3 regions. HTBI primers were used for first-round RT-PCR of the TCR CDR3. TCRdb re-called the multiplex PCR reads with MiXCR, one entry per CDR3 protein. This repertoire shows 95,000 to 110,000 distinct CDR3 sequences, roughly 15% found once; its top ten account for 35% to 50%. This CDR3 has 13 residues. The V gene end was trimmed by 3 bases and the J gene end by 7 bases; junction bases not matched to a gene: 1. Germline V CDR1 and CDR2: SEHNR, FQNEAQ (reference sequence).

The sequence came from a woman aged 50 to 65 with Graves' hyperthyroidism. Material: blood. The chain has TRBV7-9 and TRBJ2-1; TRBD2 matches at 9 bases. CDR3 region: CASSFTSGNEQFF. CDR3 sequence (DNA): TGTGCCAGCAGCTTTACTAGCGGGAATGAGCAGTTCTTC.